Described below is a single TCR beta chain sequence and its context. A clone one base away is much larger, so this may be a read error. The source of the sample is a study of T cells in Graves' hyperthyroidism and ophthalmopathy. Amplified regions were TCR beta CDR3 sequences from RNA transcripts. HTBI primers were used for first-round RT-PCR of the TCR CDR3. Using its own MiXCR run on the multiplex PCR reads, TCRdb lists one record per CDR3 protein. The profile covers a few hundred thousand distinct CDR3 sequences, with just under 15% appearing a single time and 32% taken by the ten largest. This clonotype originated in a woman aged 25-40 years with Graves' hyperthyroidism. Sample: blood.

The CDR3 loop is CASSYSVQGDYGYTF. The DNA for the CDR3 is TGTGCCAGCAGTTACTCAGTACAGGGTGACTATGGCTACACCTTC. The rearrangement uses TRBV6-5 and TRBJ1-2; possibly TRBD1 for D (6 bases). Trimming removed 0 bases at V and 3 bases at J, with 11 bases between. The CDR3 totals 15 residues. Germline V gene data show CDR1 as MNHEY and CDR2 as SVGAGI.